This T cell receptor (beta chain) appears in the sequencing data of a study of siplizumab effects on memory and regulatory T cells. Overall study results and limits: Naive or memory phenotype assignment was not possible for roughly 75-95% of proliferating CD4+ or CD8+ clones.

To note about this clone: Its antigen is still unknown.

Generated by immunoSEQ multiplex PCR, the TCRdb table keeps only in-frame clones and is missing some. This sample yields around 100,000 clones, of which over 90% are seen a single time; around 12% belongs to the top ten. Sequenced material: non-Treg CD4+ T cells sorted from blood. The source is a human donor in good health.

The CDR3 sequence: CASSVTSGRTYTGELFF. CDR3 nucleotide sequence: TGTGCCAGCAGTGTGACTAGCGGGAGGACGTACACCGGGGAGCTGTTTTTT. The chain has TRBV25-1 and TRBJ2-2; TRBD2 aligns across 13 bases. Germline V gives CDR1 MGHDK, CDR2 SYGVNS. The CDR3 is made up of 17 amino acids. V shed 4 bases, J shed 3 bases, and the junction held 5 bases outside the gene matches.